This T cell receptor (beta chain) was documented in a study of blood T cell repertoires in COVID-19. The wider study: Donors in the United States, Italy and Spain gave samples during acute or convalescent COVID-19. In each case, the material was cDNA or gDNA derived from T cells, B-cell-depleted T cells, or PBMCs.

Profiled with immunoSEQ multiplex PCR; TCRdb holds only in-frame clones, not every one. The sample includes around 200,000 clones, around 85% of them seen just once. Germline-derived CDR1 and CDR2 are KGHDR and SFDVKD. The CDR3 runs 15 residues. V was clipped by 2 bases and J by 3 bases; unmatched bases: 2. The chain combines TRBV24-1 with TRBJ1-4; 7 bases match TRBD1. The TCR originated in an elderly woman with acute or convalescent COVID-19. Sequenced: peripheral blood. CDR3 sequence (DNA): TGTGCCACCAGTGATTCTCAGGGGGCTAATGAAAAACTGTTTTTT. This codes for CATSDSQGANEKLFF.